This TCR beta chain stems from a study of CD8+ T cells in alopecia areata. Regarding treatment: oral pan-JAK inhibitor, 5-10 mg twice daily. Once RNA had been extracted, it was reverse transcribed into cDNA to act as the sequencing template. This table comes from immunoSEQ multiplex PCR, and its TCRdb copy is limited to in-frame clones, with some not included. In the table there are about 110,000 clones, 84% of which are singletons. CDR1 and CDR2 from the germline V gene are MNHEY and SMNVEV (reference sequence). The CDR3 has 15 residues. Trimming stripped 2 bases from V and 0 bases from J, with 8 bases between.

The source was CD8+ T cells sorted from blood, collected at week 24, from a patient treated with tofacitinib. This rearrangement joins TRBV27 to TRBJ2-1; D is perhaps TRBD2 (5 bases). The receptor was isolated from a human donor with alopecia areata. The CDR3 coding sequence is TGTGCCAGCAGTTTAAGCGGAAGCTCCTACAATGAGCAGTTCTTC. Its protein is CASSLSGSSYNEQFF.